The clone carrying this T cell receptor beta chain appeared a few times. What it binds is not known. The CDR3 sequence is 15 residues long. Germline-derived CDR1 and CDR2 are MNHNS and SASEGT. V was cut by 3 bases and J by 2 bases, with 11 bases left in between. The data were produced by immunoSEQ multiplex PCR, yet TCRdb's version contains in-frame clones alone and is incomplete. In the table there are 110,000 to 150,000 clones, 75% to 90% of which are singletons. The record originates from a study of T cell responses to AZD1222 COVID-19 vaccine. At the level of the study: Pooled samples include second doses given at about 4 or 12 weeks.

Study observations and caveats: No day 14 peak samples; only post-peak repertoires were characterized. The span of vaccine-associated CD4 TCRs extended across spike, with dominance at 160-218 and 743-854. Spike-specific TCR repertoires showed rising breadth and depth after two AZD1222 doses.

This receptor was identified in an adult in good health. This material consisted of peripheral blood, taken on day 0 of AZD1222 vaccination. The chain has TRBV6-1 and TRBJ1-5; no firm D call. CDR3 nucleotide sequence: TGTGCCAGCAGTGAGCTGGGGATGGGCAATCAGCCCCAGCATTTT. Translating it yields CASSELGMGNQPQHF.